These T cell receptor beta chains were read from a single sample in a study of early T cells in non-severe SARS-CoV-2 infection. Each CDR3 protein is one row after TCRdb ran MiXCR on the 5' RACE reads. The repertoire holds 55,000 to 85,000 distinct CDR3 sequences, with roughly an eighth as singletons. The sequencing sample was made of whole blood. The receptors were sampled from an adult who was a healthcare worker with PCR-confirmed SARS-CoV-2 infection or an uninfected control (not recorded which). CDR3s include the opening cysteine and the closing phenylalanine or tryptophan. Each record gives: V gene, D gene, clone size, J gene, CDR3 DNA, CDR3 protein. D genes are given only for firm matches. Size is omitted from some rows. Given values are once, few, many or a class for expanded clones.

v_call: TRBV5-1
d_call: TRBD1
clone_size: few
j_call: TRBJ1-1
cdr3_nt: TGCGCCAGCAGCTTGGCCTCCGGGACAGGGCGGACTGAAGCTTTCTTT
cdr3_aa: CASSLASGTGRTEAFF

v_call: TRBV30
d_call: .
clone_size: .
j_call: TRBJ1-6
cdr3_nt: TGTGCCTGGACGAAGAACTCGATTAATTCACCCCTCCACTTT
cdr3_aa: CAWTKNSINSPLHF

v_call: TRBV5-6
d_call: .
clone_size: few
j_call: TRBJ1-5
cdr3_nt: TGTGCCAGCAGTACCGGGACGGGAAATCAGCCCCAGCATTTT
cdr3_aa: CASSTGTGNQPQHF

v_call: TRBV20-1
d_call: TRBD1
clone_size: .
j_call: TRBJ2-1
cdr3_nt: TGCAGTGCTGAGACAGACAGGGGACACAATGAGCAGTTCTTC
cdr3_aa: CSAETDRGHNEQFF

v_call: TRBV6-2/TRBV6-3
d_call: .
clone_size: few
j_call: TRBJ2-2
cdr3_nt: TGTGCCAGCAGTCTTTTGAGCACCGGGGAGCTGTTTTTT
cdr3_aa: CASSLLSTGELFF

v_call: TRBV29-1
d_call: .
clone_size: .
j_call: TRBJ1-2
cdr3_nt: TGCAGCGTTGAACGGCAGGGCGATGGCTACACCTTC
cdr3_aa: CSVERQGDGYTF

v_call: TRBV5-1
d_call: .
clone_size: .
j_call: TRBJ2-1
cdr3_nt: TGCGCCAGCAGCTTGGACAGGGCGCGTGAGCAGTTCTTC
cdr3_aa: CASSLDRAREQFF

v_call: TRBV12-3/TRBV12-4
d_call: .
clone_size: .
j_call: TRBJ1-4
cdr3_nt: TGTGCCAGCAGTCCGAATGAAAAACTGTTTTTT
cdr3_aa: CASSPNEKLFF

v_call: TRBV14
d_call: .
clone_size: .
j_call: TRBJ2-1
cdr3_nt: TGTGCCAGCAGCCATGGAGGACAGCTGAACAATGAGCAGTTCTTC
cdr3_aa: CASSHGGQLNNEQFF

v_call: TRBV11-1
d_call: .
clone_size: few
j_call: TRBJ2-7
cdr3_nt: TGTGCCAGCAGCTTAGACCAGGCCTACGAGCAGTACTTC
cdr3_aa: CASSLDQAYEQYF

v_call: TRBV7-2
d_call: TRBD1
clone_size: many
j_call: TRBJ2-3
cdr3_nt: TGTGCCAGCAGCGCCGGGACAGGGACCAGCACAGATACGCAGTATTTT
cdr3_aa: CASSAGTGTSTDTQYF

v_call: TRBV6-6
d_call: .
clone_size: many
j_call: TRBJ2-1
cdr3_nt: TGTGCCAGCCTTCGGAGGGCTTCTTACAATGAGCAGTTCTTC
cdr3_aa: CASLRRASYNEQFF

v_call: TRBV29-1
d_call: .
clone_size: .
j_call: TRBJ2-1
cdr3_nt: TGCAGCGTCGACAGGCAGTTCTTC
cdr3_aa: CSVDRQFF

v_call: TRBV6-5
d_call: .
clone_size: .
j_call: TRBJ1-1
cdr3_nt: TGTGCCAGCAGCATCGGGACGCGGCGTGAAGCTTTCTTT
cdr3_aa: CASSIGTRREAFF

v_call: TRBV28
d_call: .
clone_size: .
j_call: TRBJ2-1
cdr3_nt: TGTGCCAGCAGGGTCTCAAACAATGAGCAGTTCTTC
cdr3_aa: CASRVSNNEQFF

v_call: TRBV27
d_call: TRBD2
clone_size: few
j_call: TRBJ2-1
cdr3_nt: TGTGCCAGCATGGAGCGGGGGACCTTTAATGAGCAGTTCTTC
cdr3_aa: CASMERGTFNEQFF

v_call: TRBV7-9
d_call: .
clone_size: .
j_call: TRBJ1-6
cdr3_nt: TGTGCCAGCAGCTTGGAACAGGTGTCTTCACCCCTCCACTTT
cdr3_aa: CASSLEQVSSPLHF